Each of the 9 T cell receptor beta chains below was sequenced from the same sample in a study of T cells in Graves' hyperthyroidism and ophthalmopathy (dated by TCRdb to 2018 to 2020). Library construction relied on multiplex PCR. Sequencing used an Illumina HiSeq 2000. The TCR beta CDR3 regions were amplified from RNA transcripts. The first round of RT-PCR for the TCR CDR3 was performed with the HTBI primer set and the Qiagen OneStep RT-PCR kit. Using fastp trimming at Q25 and MiXCR clonotype assembly, TCRdb reanalyzed the public sequencing data and kept in-frame beta chains. Here each entry gathers all rows of one CDR3 protein and keeps the most common genes and DNA. In all, the sample holds about 740,000 distinct CDR3 sequences, and around 15% of those were seen once. Of the sample, roughly 10% falls within the top ten clones. Sequenced: blood. The origin of the receptors is a woman between 18 and 30 years old with Graves' hyperthyroidism.

This chain uses TRBV7-2 with TRBJ2-2, with D unclear. The CDR3 has 14 amino acids. The V gene lost 0 bases and the J gene lost 4 bases, with 6 bases spanning the gap. Germline CDR1 reads SGHTA; CDR2 reads FQGNSA. The CDR3 nucleotides are TGTGCCAGCAGCTTAGCGCAGATCACCGGGGAGCTGTTTTTT. Protein sequence: CASSLAQITGELFF.

This clonotype was observed at least ten times. This sequence joins TRBV11-3 and TRBJ2-2; D not resolved. The CDR3 totals 18 residues. V lost 7 bases and J 2 bases, leaving 23 bases between the germline ends. CDR1 and CDR2 from the germline V gene are SGHNT and YENEEA. The CDR3 region has the DNA TGTGCCAGCACCTACACCCTACGGCTCGGGCCTAACACCGGGGAGCTGTTTTTT. Translated, it gives CASTYTLRLGPNTGELFF.

J is TRBJ1-2 and V is TRBV7-8; D may be TRBD1 (6 bases). This CDR3 has 14 residues. Germline CDR1 and CDR2: SGHVS and FQNEAQ. V was clipped by 5 bases and J by 4 bases, with 14 bases between them. The CDR3 sequence: CASSITGLIYGYTF. The DNA for the CDR3 is TGTGCCAGCAGCATTACAGGGCTGATCTATGGCTACACCTTC.

A few counts support this clonotype. The chain couples TRBV7-9 to TRBJ2-4; possibly TRBD1 for D (7 bases). The V and J ends lost 4 bases and 7 bases respectively, with 20 bases between them. The length of the CDR3 is 16 residues. Germline lookup yields CDR1 SEHNR and CDR2 FQNEAQ (reference sequence). The CDR3 DNA reads as TGTGCCAGCAGCTCTTCAACCCAGGGGGGTATTAACATTCAGTACTTC. Its translation is CASSSSTQGGINIQYF.

In its sample, this clonotype was seen a few times. The J gene is TRBJ2-3, the V gene TRBV10-1; D ambiguous. Germline-derived CDR1 and CDR2 are WNHNN and SYGVQD (reference sequence). V gave up 1 base and J gave up 10 bases, with 9 bases separating them. The CDR3 length is 12 residues. Written as DNA, the CDR3 is TGCGCCAGCAGTGAGTACGGGTTACCGCAGTATTTT. Amino acids: CASSEYGLPQYF.

This chain connects TRBV20-1 to TRBJ1-1; possibly TRBD1 for D (5 bases). Trimming shortened V by 3 bases and J by 4 bases, and 18 bases separated the two germline ends. The CDR3 sequence is 15 residues long. Germline values: CDR1 DFQATT, CDR2 SNEGSKA (reference sequence). Written as DNA, the CDR3 is TGCAGTGCTAGGGGGGGTTGGGGAGAGGCCACTGAAGCTTTCTTT. Amino acids: CSARGGWGEATEAFF.

This clonotype was counted between two and nine times. This chain connects TRBV6-2 or TRBV6-3 to TRBJ2-3; TRBD1 agrees at 9 bases. CDR3 length equals 15 residues. V was pared by 2 bases and J by 4 bases, with 4 bases of the junction left unmatched. Germline CDR1 reads MNHEY; CDR2 reads SVGEGT. CDR3 amino acids: CASSYTWTGADTQYF. DNA of the CDR3: TGTGCCAGCAGTTACACATGGACAGGGGCAGATACGCAGTATTTT.

This clonotype was seen at least ten times. The rearrangement joins TRBV28 to TRBJ2-3, with 7 bases fitting TRBD1. Unmatched junction bases numbered 13, after V lost 6 bases and J lost 7 bases. There are 15 residues in the CDR3. Germline V gene data show CDR1 as MDHEN and CDR2 as SYDVKM. In DNA, the CDR3 is TGTGCCAGCAGCAGGGACAGAACCGGTCACCATACGCAGTATTTT. Encoded protein: CASSRDRTGHHTQYF.

This clonotype was detected only a few times. This chain links TRBV9 with TRBJ2-2, with D maybe TRBD2 (6 bases). Trimming pared 3 bases from V and 10 bases from J, leaving 28 bases between. Germline-derived CDR1 and CDR2 are SGDLS and YYNGEE. The CDR3 is 18 residues long. This CDR3 reads CASSGDTSNPLSWKELFF. In DNA, the CDR3 is TGTGCCAGCAGCGGGGATACTAGCAATCCGCTAAGTTGGAAGGAGCTGTTTTTT.